This is a list of T cell receptor beta chains from one sample in a study of blood T cells in healthy people across ages. TCRdb analysed the 5' RACE reads with MiXCR anew, one entry per CDR3 protein. The sample lists 550,000 to 800,000 distinct CDR3 sequences, 32% occurring once. The sample comprised blood. These receptors were taken from a woman at least 80 years old in good health. CDR3s include the opening cysteine and the closing phenylalanine or tryptophan. The D gene is left open where the match is weak. A clone size is listed for some rows: how often the clone was seen (once, few, many), or a class if it is expanded.

TRBJ1-2 TRBD1 TRBV20-1 many TGCAGTGCTAGAGATCCGGGCAGGGGGGGAAATGGCTACACCTTC CSARDPGRGGNGYTF
TRBJ2-3 NA TRBV2 few TGTGCCTGCAGTTCGGACACAGATACGCAGTATTTT CACSSDTDTQYF
TRBJ1-5 NA TRBV20-1 NA TGCAGTGCGGACGCAGGGAGTAAACAGCCCCAGCATTTT CSADAGSKQPQHF
TRBJ2-5 NA TRBV5-5 few TGTGCCAGCAGCCGGCCTGGGAGCGAGACCCAGTACTTC CASSRPGSETQYF
TRBJ1-5 NA TRBV7-9 NA TGTGCCAGCAGCTTAGGGAACGGAGGTCAGCCCCAGCATTTT CASSLGNGGQPQHF
TRBJ2-3 TRBD2 TRBV4-2 many TGTGCCAGCAGCCAAGCAGCCCCGTTAGCGGGGGGCGTGAGGATAGATACGCAGTATTTT CASSQAAPLAGGVRIDTQYF
TRBJ2-1 NA TRBV24-1 many TGTGCCACCAGTGACCGAAGACTAGTACGCCTTCACAATGAGCAGTTCTTC CATSDRRLVRLHNEQFF
TRBJ2-5 NA TRBV20-1 NA TGCAGTGCTAGTAGGGGACCTGCCTACGGGCAGTACTTC CSASRGPAYGQYF
TRBJ2-5 TRBD1 TRBV12-3/TRBV12-4 NA TGTGCCAGCAGTTTAGCGCAGGACAGGGGACTGTACTTC CASSLAQDRGLYF
TRBJ2-2 NA TRBV27 NA TGTGCCAGCAGCCTCAGGAGGGGGGAGCTGTTTTTT CASSLRRGELFF
TRBJ2-7 TRBD1 TRBV30 many TGTGCCTGGAGTGTAGGTGGACAGGGGAATTACGAGCAGTACTTC CAWSVGGQGNYEQYF
TRBJ2-5 NA TRBV20-1 many TGCAGTGCTCAGCCCTCCGGACGGTCCGGGTGGTCCCAGTACTTC CSAQPSGRSGWSQYF
TRBJ2-3 NA TRBV7-8 many TGTGCCAGCAGCTTATTCTTGGGTCGGGGGAACACAGATACGCAGTATTTT CASSLFLGRGNTDTQYF
TRBJ2-3 NA TRBV12-3/TRBV12-4 NA TGTGCCAGCCAGATTAGGGGGACCCCCACAGATACGCAGTATTTT CASQIRGTPTDTQYF
TRBJ2-3 TRBD1 TRBV20-1 many TGCAGTGCTAGAGGCGCGGGACAGGGGGTTCGAGATACGCAGTATTTT CSARGAGQGVRDTQYF
TRBJ2-2 NA TRBV4-3 few TGCGCCAGCAGCCAAGGGGGCCCGGCTGGGGAGCTGTTTTTT CASSQGGPAGELFF
TRBJ1-6 TRBD1 TRBV7-9 many TGTGCCAGCAGCTGGGGACAGCCGACCTCACCCCTCCACTTT CASSWGQPTSPLHF
TRBJ2-1 TRBD1 TRBV4-2 many TGTGCCAGCAGCCGTCTATCCCGCGGGACAGGGAACAATGAGCAGTTCTTC CASSRLSRGTGNNEQFF
TRBJ2-1 NA TRBV20-1 NA TGCAGTGCCATCCATAGCCGCGCCTACAATGAGCAGTTCTTC CSAIHSRAYNEQFF
TRBJ1-5 TRBD1 TRBV12-3/TRBV12-4 many TGTGCCAGCAGTTTAGTGACAGGGAATCAGCCCCAGCATTTT CASSLVTGNQPQHF
TRBJ2-1 TRBD1 TRBV7-9 NA TGTGCCAGTAGCTTTAGTATGGGACAGAACTCCTACGAGCAGTTCTTC CASSFSMGQNSYEQFF
TRBJ2-7 NA TRBV20-1 many TGCAGTGCTCCCCCGGCTGGGGCCTCCTACGAGCAGTACTTC CSAPPAGASYEQYF
TRBJ2-5 NA TRBV12-3/TRBV12-4 NA TGTGCCAGCAGTTTAAGAGTAGGGGGGGGGCCGGATGAGCAGTACTTC CASSLRVGGGPDEQYF
TRBJ2-4 NA TRBV6-6 NA TGTGCCAGCAGTTACTCGGCAGGAGGACTAGCCAAAAACATTCAGTACTTC CASSYSAGGLAKNIQYF
TRBJ2-7 TRBD1 TRBV29-1 NA TGCAGCGTTGAAGAATCCTCGGGACAGGGACTCTACGAGCAGTACTTC CSVEESSGQGLYEQYF
TRBJ2-1 NA TRBV5-1 NA TGCGCCAGCAGCTTGCGGGTATCGGACGATGAGCAGTTCTTC CASSLRVSDDEQFF
TRBJ2-7 NA TRBV6-2/TRBV6-3 many TGTGCCAGCAGTTCCGGTGTTTCGGTAGGGGAGCAGTACTTC CASSSGVSVGEQYF
TRBJ2-7 NA TRBV6-2/TRBV6-3 NA TGTACCAGCAGTTTAAGACGGAGTTACGAGCAGTACTTC CTSSLRRSYEQYF
TRBJ1-2 NA TRBV20-1 NA TGCAGTGCTAGAGGCGGGGTTGAGAACTATGGCTACACCTTC CSARGGVENYGYTF
TRBJ1-1 NA TRBV6-2/TRBV6-3 NA TGTGCCAGCAGTTGGCTTGGGAACACTGAAGCTTTCTTT CASSWLGNTEAFF
TRBJ1-1 TRBD1 TRBV29-1 NA TGCAGCGCCGGACAGGGGGCAGAGGAAGCTTTCTTT CSAGQGAEEAFF
TRBJ2-7 TRBD1 TRBV12-3/TRBV12-4 NA TGTGCCAGCGGACAGGGGCTTGGCGAGCAGTACTTC CASGQGLGEQYF